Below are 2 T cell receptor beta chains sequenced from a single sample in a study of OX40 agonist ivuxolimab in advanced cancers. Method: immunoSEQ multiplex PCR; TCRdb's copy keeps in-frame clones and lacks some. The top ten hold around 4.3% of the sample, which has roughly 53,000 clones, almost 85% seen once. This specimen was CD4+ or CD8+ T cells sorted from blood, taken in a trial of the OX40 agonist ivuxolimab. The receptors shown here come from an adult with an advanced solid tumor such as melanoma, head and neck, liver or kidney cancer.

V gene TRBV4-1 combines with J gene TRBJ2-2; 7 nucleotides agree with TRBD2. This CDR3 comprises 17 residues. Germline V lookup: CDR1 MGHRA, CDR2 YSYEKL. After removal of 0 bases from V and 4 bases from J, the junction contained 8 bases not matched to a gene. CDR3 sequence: CASSQDRGRASTGELFF. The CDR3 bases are TGCGCCAGCAGCCAAGATCGAGGGAGGGCTAGCACCGGGGAGCTGTTTTTT.

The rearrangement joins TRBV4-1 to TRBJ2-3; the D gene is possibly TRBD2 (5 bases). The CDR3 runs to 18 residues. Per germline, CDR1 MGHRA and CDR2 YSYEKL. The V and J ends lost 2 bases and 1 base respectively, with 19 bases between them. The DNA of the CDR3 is TGCGCCAGCAGCCAAATTCCGTTGACCCCCGGGGGCACAGATACGCAGTATTTT. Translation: CASSQIPLTPGGTDTQYF.